The 29 T cell receptor beta chains given below trace back to one sample, sequenced in a study of blood T cell repertoires in COVID-19. The data were produced by immunoSEQ multiplex PCR, yet TCRdb's version contains in-frame clones alone and is incomplete. The sample carries about 130,000 clones, 85% recorded once. The source material was peripheral blood. These receptors all stem from a woman aged 80 or over with acute or convalescent COVID-19.

As for this clone: The same CDR3 can be traced to other DNA sequences in this sample. This rearrangement joins TRBV2 to TRBJ1-5, with a weak D call TRBD1 (6 bases). Deletions cut 6 bases from V and 1 base from J, with 10 bases between. Germline V gene lookup returns CDR1 SNHLY and CDR2 FYNNEI. This CDR3 is 14 amino acids long. The CDR3 DNA sequence: TGTGCCAGCAGGCAGGGGTTGAGCAATCAGCCCCAGCATTTT. Translation gives CASRQGLSNQPQHF.

This clone occurred a few times. Other DNA sequences of this sample code for an identical CDR3. The chain carries TRBV5-1 and TRBJ1-1; D is unresolved. CDR1 is SGHRS and CDR2 is YFSETQ in the germline V gene. V was trimmed by 2 bases and J by 3 bases, leaving 8 bases between them. The CDR3 is made up of 13 amino acids. This CDR3 is CASSLKLDTEAFF. The CDR3 DNA sequence: TGCGCCAGCAGCTTAAAGCTGGACACTGAAGCTTTCTTT. Supplemented by reference TRBV5-1 and TRBJ1-1, the full variable domain reads KAGVTQTPRYLIKTRGQQVTLSCSPISGHRSVSWYQQTPGQGLQFLFEYFSETQRNKGNFPGRFSGRQFSNSRSEMNVSTLELGDSALYLCASSLKLDTEAFFGQGTRLTVV.

The V gene is TRBV5-1, the J gene TRBJ2-7; D gene ambiguous. The CDR3 has 12 amino acids. V lost 7 bases and J 0 bases, leaving 8 bases between the germline ends. CDR1 is SGHRS and CDR2 is YFSETQ in the germline V gene. CDR3 region: CASLLSSYEQYF. In DNA, the CDR3 is TGCGCCAGCCTACTGAGCTCCTACGAGCAGTACTTC.

This clone has only one observation. The rearrangement links TRBV4-3 to TRBJ2-1; D is perhaps TRBD1 (7 bases). Germline V gene data show CDR1 as LGHNA and CDR2 as YSLEER. CDR3 size: 14 residues. Trimming cost V 2 bases and J 3 bases, with 8 bases left between them. Here the CDR3 DNA reads TGCGCCAGCAGCCAACAGGGGGGCTACAATGAGCAGTTCTTC. Translation: CASSQQGGYNEQFF.

The V call is TRBV27, the J call TRBJ2-3, with 8 nucleotides matching TRBD2. The CDR3 contains 16 residues. The germline gives CDR1 MNHEY, CDR2 SMNVEV (reference sequence). After removal of 3 bases from V and 2 bases from J, the junction contained 7 bases not matched to a gene. The CDR3 DNA reads TGTGCCAGCAGTTTTTTAGCAGCGGGGGACACAGATACGCAGTATTTT. Its protein product is CASSFLAAGDTDTQYF.

This sequence joins TRBV7-9 and TRBJ2-4; 7 bases are shared with TRBD2. Losses at the gene ends were 6 bases for V and 8 bases for J; bases not matched to a gene: 4. Germline values: CDR1 SEHNR, CDR2 FQNEAQ (reference sequence). CDR3 length: 12 amino acids. CDR3 bases: TGTGCCAGCAGTCCTGGGGGGGACATTCAGTACTTC. Translating it yields CASSPGGDIQYF. Filled out from reference TRBV7-9 and TRBJ2-4, the complete variable domain reads DTGVSQNPRHKITKRGQNVTFRCDPISEHNRLYWYRQTLGQGPEFLTYFQNEAQLEKSRLLSDRFSAERPKGSFSTLEIQRTEQGDSAMYLCASSPGGDIQYFGAGTRLSVL.

This clone was seen only a few times. J is TRBJ1-2 and V is TRBV10-1; TRBD1 aligns across 8 bases. The CDR3 runs to 14 residues. J lost 4 bases, V lost 6 bases, and 7 bases had no gene match. Germline V CDR1 and CDR2: WNHNN, SYGVQD (reference sequence). This chain's CDR3 is CASRAGTGAYGYTF. The CDR3 coding sequence is TGCGCCAGCAGAGCTGGGACAGGCGCCTATGGCTACACCTTC.

This clone is a singleton in its sample. V and J are TRBV27 and TRBJ1-5; D is unclear. CDR1 MNHEY and CDR2 SMNVEV come from the germline V gene (reference sequence). The CDR3 extends over 13 amino acids. Trimming took 7 bases from V and 10 from J, leaving 17 bases between them. The CDR3 coding sequence is TGTGCCAGCAATTTTAGAGGTGTCAACCCCCAGCATTTT. Translated: CASNFRGVNPQHF.

V and J are TRBV10-3 and TRBJ1-4; 9 nucleotides agree with TRBD1. Germline V CDR1 and CDR2: ENHRY, SYGVKD. Losses at the gene ends were 10 bases for V and 7 bases for J; bases not matched to a gene: 10. This CDR3 has 14 amino acids. Written as DNA, the CDR3 is TGTGCCACGAGATCCGGGACAGGGCCTGAAAAACTGTTTTTT. Its protein product is CATRSGTGPEKLFF.

The genes are TRBV19 and TRBJ1-5; no reliable D call. V dropped 2 bases and J dropped 0 bases, with 11 bases sitting between them. The CDR3 covers 16 residues. CDR1 LNHDA and CDR2 SQIVND come from the germline V gene (reference sequence). CDR3 sequence reads: CASSILSGISNQPQHF. The CDR3 nucleotides are TGTGCCAGTAGTATACTCTCCGGGATTAGCAATCAGCCCCAGCATTTT.

This chain joins TRBV18 and TRBJ1-2; D gene ambiguous. The CDR3 has 14 residues. Germline V gene lookup returns CDR1 KGHSH and CDR2 LQKENI. V lost 3 bases, J lost 5 bases, and 13 bases lay in between. As DNA, the CDR3 is TGTGCCAGCTCACCCCCGGCAGGAGGTTATGGCTACACCTTC. Translation: CASSPPAGGYGYTF.

The chain carries TRBV18 and TRBJ2-1; D remains unclear. Trimming shortened V by 5 bases and J by 6 bases, and 5 bases separated the two germline ends. The CDR3 length is 11 residues. Germline CDR1 is KGHSH and CDR2 is LQKENI. For the CDR3, the DNA is TGTGCCAGCTCAACCAGCAATGAGCAGTTCTTC. Its translation is CASSTSNEQFF.

This clone came up a few times. V and J are TRBV4-3 and TRBJ1-2, with D possibly TRBD1 on 6 matching bases. The CDR3 length is 13 residues. CDR1 is LGHNA and CDR2 is YSLEER in the germline V gene. Trimming pared 0 bases from V and 8 bases from J, leaving 10 bases between. In DNA, the CDR3 is TGCGCCAGCAGCCAAGATGCAGGGGAAGGCTACACCTTC. This gives the protein CASSQDAGEGYTF.

The rearrangement links TRBV4-1 to TRBJ1-3; D unresolved. The CDR3 consists of 19 residues. V shed 0 bases and J shed 4 bases, with 22 bases lying between them. Germline lookup yields CDR1 MGHRA and CDR2 YSYEKL. The DNA of the CDR3 is TGCGCCAGCAGCCAAGATCTTAGTCGGACGGGAATGGGGGGAAACACCATATATTTT. This encodes CASSQDLSRTGMGGNTIYF.

CDR3 sequence reads: CASSPTGATDTQYF. CDR3 bases: TGTGCCAGCAGCCCGACAGGGGCGACAGATACGCAGTATTTT. The chain recombines TRBV5-6 with TRBJ2-3, with TRBD1 matching 8 bases. Germline assignment: CDR1 SGHDT and CDR2 YYEEEE. CDR3 length: 14 residues. V gave up 4 bases and J gave up 3 bases; unmatched junction bases: 4.

A word on this clone: This specimen includes other DNA sequences encoding the same CDR3. The rearrangement links TRBV7-6 to TRBJ1-2; D is perhaps TRBD1 (6 bases). CDR1 is SGHVS, CDR2 FNYEAQ, per germline. Trimming cost V 5 bases and J 2 bases, with 9 bases left between them. The CDR3 is 13 amino acids. CDR3 region: CASSPTGNYGYTF. In DNA, the CDR3 is TGTGCCAGCAGCCCCACAGGGAACTATGGCTACACCTTC.

The chain employs TRBV7-3 and TRBJ1-1, with TRBD1 matching over 9 bases. The CDR3 totals 13 residues. Germline V gene lookup returns CDR1 SGHTA and CDR2 FQGTGA. Unmatched junction bases numbered 4, after V lost 5 bases and J lost 6 bases. The CDR3 sequence: CASSVGQGSEAFF. The DNA for the CDR3 is TGTGCCAGCAGCGTAGGACAGGGGTCTGAAGCTTTCTTT.

The V and J genes are TRBV3-1 (or the pseudogene TRBV3-2) and TRBJ2-5, with D unresolved. Germline CDR1 and CDR2: LGHDT and YNNKEL (reference sequence). V was pared by 4 bases and J by 5 bases, with 8 bases between. This CDR3 has 12 amino acids. The CDR3 region is CASSPFGETQYF. Written as DNA, the CDR3 is TGTGCCAGCAGCCCCTTCGGTGAGACCCAGTACTTC.

The chain joins TRBV7-2 to TRBJ2-7; TRBD2 matches at 8 bases. CDR3 length: 15 amino acids. Losses at the gene ends were 0 bases for V and 6 bases for J; bases not matched to a gene: 7. Per the germline V gene, CDR1 is SGHTA and CDR2 is FQGNSA. The CDR3 is CASSLAVLRGAEQYF. In DNA form, the CDR3 reads TGTGCCAGCAGCTTAGCGGTCCTGCGGGGGGCCGAGCAGTACTTC.

V usage is TRBV4-2 and J usage is TRBJ1-1, with TRBD1 as a possible D gene (5 bases). This CDR3 spans 16 amino acids. V was trimmed by 0 bases and J by 4 bases, leaving 15 bases between them. CDR1 is LGHNA and CDR2 is YNFKEQ in the germline V gene. The CDR3 region has the DNA TGTGCCAGCAGCCAAGAAATTCGGGGCGGGAGCACTGAAGCTTTCTTT. Translating gives CASSQEIRGGSTEAFF.

The chain carries TRBV3-1 (or the pseudogene TRBV3-2) and TRBJ1-4; D remains unclear. Germline V gene sequence: CDR1 LGHDT, CDR2 YNNKEL (reference sequence). CDR3 length: 13 residues. Trimming removed 1 base at V and 8 bases at J, with 8 bases between. The CDR3 loop is CASSQGRTEKLFF. CDR3 DNA sequence: TGTGCCAGCAGCCAAGGCAGAACCGAAAAACTGTTTTTT.

The chain links TRBV20-1 to TRBJ2-1, with D perhaps TRBD1 (6 bases). Germline V CDR1 and CDR2: DFQATT, SNEGSKA (reference sequence). The CDR3 extends over 11 amino acids. Deletions cut 4 bases from V and 16 bases from J, with 17 bases between. The chain's CDR3 is CSAMDSLGVFF. In DNA, the CDR3 is TGCAGTGCTATGGACAGCCTTGGGGTTTTCTTC.

CDR3 coding DNA: TGTGCCAGCAGCTTAAACAGGGGGCATGGGACCGGGGAGCTGTTTTTT. This sequence encodes CASSLNRGHGTGELFF. This sequence joins TRBV11-3 and TRBJ2-2; TRBD1 agrees at 9 bases. Germline assignment: CDR1 SGHNT and CDR2 YENEEA. The J segment lost 5 bases and the V segment lost 2 bases, leaving 6 bases of the junction unmatched. CDR3 size: 16 residues.

The chain employs TRBV9 and TRBJ2-3, with 8 bases aligning to TRBD2. The V gene's germline CDR1 is SGDLS and CDR2 YYNGEE. The V and J ends lost 4 bases and 0 bases, in that order; junction bases with no gene match: 7. The CDR3 runs 16 residues. The CDR3 region is CASSSAGGPSTDTQYF. The CDR3 DNA sequence: TGTGCCAGCAGCTCTGCGGGGGGCCCTAGCACAGATACGCAGTATTTT.

The chain uses TRBV7-9 and TRBJ2-5, with D perhaps TRBD1 (7 bases). This CDR3 comprises 14 residues. Germline V gene lookup returns CDR1 SEHNR and CDR2 FQNEAQ (reference sequence). V lost 5 bases to trimming and J lost 5 bases, with 15 bases between them. CDR3 loop: CASSLTGAGETQYF. In nucleotides, the CDR3 is TGTGCCAGCAGCCTCACAGGGGCGGGGGAGACCCAGTACTTC.

The CDR3 is CASSQLTPGGYTF. Here the CDR3 DNA reads TGTGCCAGCAGCCAACTAACGCCGGGGGGCTACACCTTC. The chain combines TRBV3-1 (or the pseudogene TRBV3-2) with TRBJ1-2, with no clear D. Deletions cut 2 bases from V and 8 bases from J, with 12 bases between. The CDR3 runs to 13 residues. The germline V gene has CDR1 LGHDT and CDR2 YNNKEL (reference sequence).

The V call is TRBV19, the J call TRBJ1-5; D possibly corresponds to TRBD1 (5 bases). Germline lookup yields CDR1 LNHDA and CDR2 SQIVND (reference sequence). This CDR3 region has 16 residues. V lost 4 bases, J lost 3 bases, and 16 bases lay in between. The CDR3 region has the DNA TGTGCCAGTAGTAATGCGACAAGGGGCCTCAATCAGCCCCAGCATTTT. This sequence encodes CASSNATRGLNQPQHF.

There are a few counts of this clone. The chain couples TRBV5-1 to TRBJ2-3, with TRBD2 identical over 11 bases. The length of the CDR3 is 17 residues. V lost 0 bases, J lost 0 bases, and 3 bases stayed unmatched. CDR1 is SGHRS, CDR2 YFSETQ, per germline. DNA of the CDR3: TGCGCCAGCAGCTTGGGGCTAGCGGGGGGAAGCACAGATACGCAGTATTTT. It translates to CASSLGLAGGSTDTQYF. The full variable domain, its missing parts supplied by reference TRBV5-1 and TRBJ2-3, is KAGVTQTPRYLIKTRGQQVTLSCSPISGHRSVSWYQQTPGQGLQFLFEYFSETQRNKGNFPGRFSGRQFSNSRSEMNVSTLELGDSALYLCASSLGLAGGSTDTQYFGPGTRLTVL.

V usage is TRBV19 and J usage is TRBJ1-5; the match to TRBD1 covers 7 bases. The germline gives CDR1 LNHDA, CDR2 SQIVND (reference sequence). Trimming took 3 bases from V and 7 from J; bases not matched to a gene: 6. The CDR3 length is 14 residues. DNA of the CDR3: TGTGCCAGTAGTATCAAGGGGGCGGGCCAGCCCCAGCATTTT. Its protein is CASSIKGAGQPQHF.